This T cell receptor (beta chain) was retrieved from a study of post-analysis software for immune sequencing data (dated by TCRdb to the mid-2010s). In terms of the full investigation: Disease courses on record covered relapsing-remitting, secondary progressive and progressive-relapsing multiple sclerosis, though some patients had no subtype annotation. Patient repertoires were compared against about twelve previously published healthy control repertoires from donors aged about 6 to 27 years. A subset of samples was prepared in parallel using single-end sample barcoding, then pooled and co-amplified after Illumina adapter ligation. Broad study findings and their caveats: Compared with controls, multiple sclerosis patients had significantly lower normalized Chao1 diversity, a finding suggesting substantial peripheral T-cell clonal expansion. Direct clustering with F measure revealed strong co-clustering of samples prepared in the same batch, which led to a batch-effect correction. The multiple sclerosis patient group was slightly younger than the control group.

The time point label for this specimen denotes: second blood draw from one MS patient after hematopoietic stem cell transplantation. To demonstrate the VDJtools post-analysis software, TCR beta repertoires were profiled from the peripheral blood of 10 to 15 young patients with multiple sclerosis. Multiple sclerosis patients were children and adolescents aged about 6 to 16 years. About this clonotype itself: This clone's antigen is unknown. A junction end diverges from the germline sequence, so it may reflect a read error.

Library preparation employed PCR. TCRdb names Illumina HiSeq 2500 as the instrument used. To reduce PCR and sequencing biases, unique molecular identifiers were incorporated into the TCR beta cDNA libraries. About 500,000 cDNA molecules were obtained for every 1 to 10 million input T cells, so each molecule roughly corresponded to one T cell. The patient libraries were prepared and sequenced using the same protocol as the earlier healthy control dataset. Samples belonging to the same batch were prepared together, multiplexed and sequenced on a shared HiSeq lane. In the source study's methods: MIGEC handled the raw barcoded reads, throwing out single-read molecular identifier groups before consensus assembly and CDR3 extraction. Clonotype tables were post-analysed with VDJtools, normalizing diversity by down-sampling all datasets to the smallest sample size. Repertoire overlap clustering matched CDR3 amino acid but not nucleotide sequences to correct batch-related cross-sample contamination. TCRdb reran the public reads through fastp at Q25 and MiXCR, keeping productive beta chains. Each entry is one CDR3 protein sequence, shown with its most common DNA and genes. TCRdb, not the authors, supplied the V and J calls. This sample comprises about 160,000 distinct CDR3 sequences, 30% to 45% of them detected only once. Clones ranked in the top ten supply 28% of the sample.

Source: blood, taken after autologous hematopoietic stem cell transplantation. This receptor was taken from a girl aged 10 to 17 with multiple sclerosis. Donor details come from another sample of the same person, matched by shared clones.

The DNA reads as follows: TGTGCCAGCAGCTTAGTCCCGAGGACAGGGGAGATCCAGTACTTC. Its translation is CASSLVPRTGEIQYF. The rearrangement combines TRBV7-2 with TRBJ2-5; TRBD1 fits 9 bases in the junction. The CDR3 spans 15 residues, from the cysteine through the phenylalanine. The kept DNA is CDR3 alone, 45 bases in frame from the first base. CDR1 and CDR2, per the germline V gene, are SGHTA and FQGNSA.